Sequencing of this T cell receptor beta chain was carried out in a study of response to subunit inactivated influenza vaccine. Study conclusions and caveats: Only a handful of new T cells, the authors suggested, are recruited with each seasonal influenza vaccination.

TCRdb re-called the RT-PCR reads with MiXCR, one entry per CDR3 protein. The top ten hold over 8.5% of the sample, which has about 580,000 distinct CDR3 sequences, 12% to 15% seen once. This clonotype occurred many times. What it recognizes is unknown. Germline V gene lookup returns CDR1 LGHDT and CDR2 YNNKEL (reference sequence). V was cut by 8 bases and J by 1 base, with 11 bases left in between. This CDR3 is built from 13 residues. The receptor comes from a middle-aged man who received an inactivated influenza vaccine. The genes are TRBV3-1 and TRBJ1-1, with D possibly TRBD1 on 6 matching bases. The material sequenced was PBMCs from blood, taken approximately 13 days after vaccination. In nucleotides, the CDR3 is TGTGCCAGCTCAAGGGGGGGGAACACTGAAGCTTTCTTT. Translation gives CASSRGGNTEAFF.